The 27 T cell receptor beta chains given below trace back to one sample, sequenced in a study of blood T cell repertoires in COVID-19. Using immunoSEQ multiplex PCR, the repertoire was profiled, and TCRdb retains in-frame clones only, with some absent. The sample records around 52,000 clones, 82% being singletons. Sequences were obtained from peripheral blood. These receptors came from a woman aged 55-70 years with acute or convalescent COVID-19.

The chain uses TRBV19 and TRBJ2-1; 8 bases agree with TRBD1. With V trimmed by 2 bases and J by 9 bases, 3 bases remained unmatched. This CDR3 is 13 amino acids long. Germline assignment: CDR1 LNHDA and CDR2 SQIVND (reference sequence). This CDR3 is CASSIRTGIEQFF. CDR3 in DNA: TGTGCCAGTAGTATACGGACAGGGATTGAGCAGTTCTTC. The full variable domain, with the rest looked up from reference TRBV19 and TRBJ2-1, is DGGITQSPKYLFRKEGQNVTLSCEQNLNHDAMYWYRQDPGQGLRLIYYSQIVNDFQKGDIAEGYSVSREKKESFPLTVTSAQKNPTAFYLCASSIRTGIEQFFGPGTRLTVL.

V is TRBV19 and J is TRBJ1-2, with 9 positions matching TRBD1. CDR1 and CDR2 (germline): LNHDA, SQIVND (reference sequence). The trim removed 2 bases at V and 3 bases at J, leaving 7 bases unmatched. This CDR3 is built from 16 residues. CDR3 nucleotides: TGTGCCAGTAGTATATCTGGGACAGGGAAATACTATGGCTACACCTTC. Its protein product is CASSISGTGKYYGYTF.

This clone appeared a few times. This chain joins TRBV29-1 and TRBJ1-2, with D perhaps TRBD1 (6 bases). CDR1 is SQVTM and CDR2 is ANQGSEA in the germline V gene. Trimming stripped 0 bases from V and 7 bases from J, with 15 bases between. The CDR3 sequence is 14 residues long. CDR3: CSVEDRQVGFGYTF. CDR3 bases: TGCAGCGTTGAAGATCGACAGGTCGGCTTTGGCTACACCTTC.

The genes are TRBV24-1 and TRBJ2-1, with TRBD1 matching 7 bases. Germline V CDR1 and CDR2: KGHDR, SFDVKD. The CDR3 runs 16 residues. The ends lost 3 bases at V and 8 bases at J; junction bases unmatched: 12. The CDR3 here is CATSDPPDRVFYEQFF. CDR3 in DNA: TGTGCCACCAGTGATCCTCCAGACAGGGTTTTCTATGAGCAGTTCTTC.

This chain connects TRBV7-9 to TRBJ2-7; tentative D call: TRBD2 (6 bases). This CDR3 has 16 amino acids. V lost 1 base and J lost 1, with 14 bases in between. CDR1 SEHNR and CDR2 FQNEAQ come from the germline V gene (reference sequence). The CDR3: CASSLGPAGTSYEQYF. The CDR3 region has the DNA TGTGCCAGCAGCTTAGGACCGGCAGGGACTTCCTACGAGCAGTACTTC.

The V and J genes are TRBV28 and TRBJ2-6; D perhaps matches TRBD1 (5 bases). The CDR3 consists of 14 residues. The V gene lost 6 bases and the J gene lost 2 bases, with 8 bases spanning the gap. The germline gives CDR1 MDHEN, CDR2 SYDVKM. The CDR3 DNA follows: TGTGCCAGCAGACTCAGGGCTGGGGCCAACGTCCTGACTTTC. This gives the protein CASRLRAGANVLTF.

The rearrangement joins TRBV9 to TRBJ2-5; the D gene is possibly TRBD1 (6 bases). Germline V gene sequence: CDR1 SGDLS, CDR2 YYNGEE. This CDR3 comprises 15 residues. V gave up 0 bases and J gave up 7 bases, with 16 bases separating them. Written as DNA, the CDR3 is TGTGCCAGCAGCGTAGGGAGTCGGGACATTAGGACCCAGTACTTC. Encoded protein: CASSVGSRDIRTQYF. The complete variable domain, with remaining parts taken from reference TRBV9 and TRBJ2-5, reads DSGVTQTPKHLITATGQRVTLRCSPRSGDLSVYWYQQSLDQGLQFLIQYYNGEERAKGNILERFSAQQFPDLHSELNLSSLELGDSALYFCASSVGSRDIRTQYFGPGTRLLVL.

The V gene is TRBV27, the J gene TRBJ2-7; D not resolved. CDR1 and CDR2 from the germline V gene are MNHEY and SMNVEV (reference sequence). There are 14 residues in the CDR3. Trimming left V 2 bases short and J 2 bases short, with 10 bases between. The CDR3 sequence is CASSLTVNPYEQYF. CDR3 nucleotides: TGTGCCAGCAGTTTAACGGTGAACCCCTACGAGCAGTACTTC.

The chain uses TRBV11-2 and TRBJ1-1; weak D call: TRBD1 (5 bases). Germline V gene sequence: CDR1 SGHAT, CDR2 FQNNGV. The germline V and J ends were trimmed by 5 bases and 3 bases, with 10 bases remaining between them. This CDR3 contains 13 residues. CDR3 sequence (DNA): TGTGCCAGCAGCCGTAGCAGGGACACTGAAGCTTTCTTT. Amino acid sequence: CASSRSRDTEAFF.

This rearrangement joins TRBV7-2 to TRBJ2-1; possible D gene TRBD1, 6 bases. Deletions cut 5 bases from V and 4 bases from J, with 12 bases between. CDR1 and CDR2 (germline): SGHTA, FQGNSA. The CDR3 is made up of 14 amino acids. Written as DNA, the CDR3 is TGTGCCAGCAGCCCCGGACAGCCGTACAATGAGCAGTTCTTC. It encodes CASSPGQPYNEQFF.

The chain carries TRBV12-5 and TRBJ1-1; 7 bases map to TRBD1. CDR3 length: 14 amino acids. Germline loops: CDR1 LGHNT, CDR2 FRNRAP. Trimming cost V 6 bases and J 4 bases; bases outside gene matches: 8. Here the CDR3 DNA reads TGTGCTAGTGGAACAGGGGCGATTGGCACTGAAGCTTTCTTT. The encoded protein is CASGTGAIGTEAFF.

CDR3: CASRGGSSYNEQFF. The DNA for the CDR3 is TGTGCCAGCAGGGGGGGGAGCTCCTACAATGAGCAGTTCTTC. The chain has TRBV3-1 (or the pseudogene TRBV3-2) and TRBJ2-1; 7 positions agree with TRBD2. Germline assignment: CDR1 LGHDT and CDR2 YNNKEL (reference sequence). The CDR3 extends over 14 amino acids. V lost 6 bases to trimming and J lost 0 bases; unmatched junction nucleotides: 2.

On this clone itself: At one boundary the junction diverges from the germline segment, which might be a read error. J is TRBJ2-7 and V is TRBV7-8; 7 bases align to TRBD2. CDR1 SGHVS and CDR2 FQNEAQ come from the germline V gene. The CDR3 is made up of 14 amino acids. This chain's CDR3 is CASSLAATDYEQYF. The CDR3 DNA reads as TGTGCCAGCAGCCTAGCGGCGACTGACTACGAGCAGTACTTC.

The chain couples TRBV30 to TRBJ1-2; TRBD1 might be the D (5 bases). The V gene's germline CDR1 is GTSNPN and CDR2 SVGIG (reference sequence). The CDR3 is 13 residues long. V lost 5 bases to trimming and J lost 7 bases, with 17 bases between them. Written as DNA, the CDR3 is TGTGCCTGGCAAGGGCCAAGGGGTGGTGGCTACACCTTC. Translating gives CAWQGPRGGGYTF.

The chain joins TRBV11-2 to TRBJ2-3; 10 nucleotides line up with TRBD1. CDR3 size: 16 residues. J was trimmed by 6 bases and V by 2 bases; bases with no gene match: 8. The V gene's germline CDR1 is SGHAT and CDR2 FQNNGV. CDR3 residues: CASSLNPGQGWDTQYF. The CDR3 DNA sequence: TGTGCCAGCAGCTTAAACCCGGGACAGGGGTGGGATACGCAGTATTTT.

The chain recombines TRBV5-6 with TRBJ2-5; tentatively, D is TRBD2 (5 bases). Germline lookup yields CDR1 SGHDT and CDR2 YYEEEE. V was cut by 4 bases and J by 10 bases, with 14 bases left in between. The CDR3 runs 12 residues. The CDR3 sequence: CASSSPSAGQYF. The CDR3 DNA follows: TGTGCCAGCAGCAGCCCCAGCGCGGGCCAGTACTTC.

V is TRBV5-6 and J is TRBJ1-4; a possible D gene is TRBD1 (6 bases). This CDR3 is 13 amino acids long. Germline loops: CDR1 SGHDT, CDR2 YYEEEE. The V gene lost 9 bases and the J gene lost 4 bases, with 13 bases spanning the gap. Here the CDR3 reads CATQQGFNEKLFF. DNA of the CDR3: TGTGCCACCCAACAGGGCTTTAATGAAAAACTGTTTTTT.

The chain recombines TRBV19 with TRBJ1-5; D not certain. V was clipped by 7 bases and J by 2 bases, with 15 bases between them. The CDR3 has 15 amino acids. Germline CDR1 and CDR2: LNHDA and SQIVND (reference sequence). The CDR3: CASTPAEGGNQPQHF. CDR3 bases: TGTGCCAGTACTCCCGCGGAGGGTGGCAATCAGCCCCAGCATTTT.

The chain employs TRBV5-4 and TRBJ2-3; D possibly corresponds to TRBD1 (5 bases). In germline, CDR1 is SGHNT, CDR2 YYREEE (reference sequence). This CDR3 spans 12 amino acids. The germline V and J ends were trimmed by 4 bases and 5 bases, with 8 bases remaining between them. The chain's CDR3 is CASSKTEDTQYF. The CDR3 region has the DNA TGTGCCAGCAGCAAGACAGAAGATACGCAGTATTTT.

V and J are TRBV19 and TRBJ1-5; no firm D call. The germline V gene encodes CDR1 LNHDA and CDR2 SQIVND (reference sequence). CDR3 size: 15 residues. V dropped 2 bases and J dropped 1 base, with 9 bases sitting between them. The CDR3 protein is CASSIKGGSNQPQHF. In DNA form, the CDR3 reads TGTGCCAGTAGTATAAAGGGCGGGAGCAATCAGCCCCAGCATTTT.

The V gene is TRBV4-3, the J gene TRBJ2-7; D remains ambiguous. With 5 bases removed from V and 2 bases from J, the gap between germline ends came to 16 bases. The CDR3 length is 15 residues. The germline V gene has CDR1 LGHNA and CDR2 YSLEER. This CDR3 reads CASSSRHIYPYEQYF. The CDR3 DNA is TGCGCCAGCAGCTCCCGACATATCTATCCCTACGAGCAGTACTTC.

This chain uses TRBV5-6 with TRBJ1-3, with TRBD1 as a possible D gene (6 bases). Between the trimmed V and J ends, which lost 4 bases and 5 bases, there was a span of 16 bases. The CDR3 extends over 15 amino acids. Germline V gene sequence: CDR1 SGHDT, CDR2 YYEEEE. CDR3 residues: CASSGTGYGRNTIYF. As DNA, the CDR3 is TGTGCCAGCAGCGGTACAGGGTATGGGAGAAACACCATATATTTT.

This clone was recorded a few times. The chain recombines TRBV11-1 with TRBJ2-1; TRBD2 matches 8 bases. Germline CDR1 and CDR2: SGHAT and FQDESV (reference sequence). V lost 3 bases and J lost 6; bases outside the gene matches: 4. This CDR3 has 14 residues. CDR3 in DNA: TGTGCCAGCAGCTTGTACGGGACTAGCAATGAGCAGTTCTTC. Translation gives CASSLYGTSNEQFF.

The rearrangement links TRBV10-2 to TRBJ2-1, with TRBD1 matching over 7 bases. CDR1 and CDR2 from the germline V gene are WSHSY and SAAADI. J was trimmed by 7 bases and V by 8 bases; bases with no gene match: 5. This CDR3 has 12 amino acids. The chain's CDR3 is CASEGAANEQFF. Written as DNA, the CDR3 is TGCGCCAGCGAGGGGGCGGCAAATGAGCAGTTCTTC.

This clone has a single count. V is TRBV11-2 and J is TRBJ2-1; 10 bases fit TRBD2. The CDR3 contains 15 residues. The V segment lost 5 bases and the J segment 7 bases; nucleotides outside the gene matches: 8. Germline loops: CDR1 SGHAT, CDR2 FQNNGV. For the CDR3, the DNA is TGTGCCAGCAGCGGTCATAGCGGGGGGTGGAATGAGCAGTTCTTC. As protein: CASSGHSGGWNEQFF.

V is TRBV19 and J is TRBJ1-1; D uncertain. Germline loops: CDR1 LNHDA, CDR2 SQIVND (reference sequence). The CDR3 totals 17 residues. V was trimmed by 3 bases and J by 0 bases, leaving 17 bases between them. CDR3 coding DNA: TGTGCCAGTAGTATGTGGCGGGAAGCCTCTATGAACACTGAAGCTTTCTTT. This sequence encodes CASSMWREASMNTEAFF.

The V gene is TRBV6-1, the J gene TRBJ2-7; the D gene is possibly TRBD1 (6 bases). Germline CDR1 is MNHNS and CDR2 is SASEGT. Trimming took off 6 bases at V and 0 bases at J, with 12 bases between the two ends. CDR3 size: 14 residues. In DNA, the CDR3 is TGTGCCAGCAGCCCCAACAGGGACTCCTACGAGCAGTACTTC. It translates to CASSPNRDSYEQYF.